The 24 T cell receptor beta chains presented below share a single source sample, sequenced in a study of post-analysis software for immune sequencing data. Overall study findings and caveats: About 5 TRBV segments occurring more often in patients than controls included TRBV5-6, TRBV5-1 and TRBV20-1.

These receptors lack a known antigen. The library was made from cDNA and included unique molecular identifiers. TCRdb re-called the PCR reads with MiXCR, one entry per CDR3 protein. Of some 800,000 distinct CDR3 sequences in the sample, more than 45% were seen once. The specimen was blood. These TCRs come from a girl aged 10 to 17 with multiple sclerosis.

V and J are TRBV5-1 and TRBJ2-1, with no clear D. The CDR3 is made up of 15 amino acids. The germline V gene has CDR1 SGHRS and CDR2 YFSETQ. Trimming stripped 2 bases from V and 2 bases from J, with 11 bases between. CDR3 coding DNA: TGCGCCAGCAGCTTAATCGGCGGCACCTACAATGAGCAGTTCTTC. Its protein product is CASSLIGGTYNEQFF.

V and J are TRBV7-2 and TRBJ2-3; TRBD2 matches at 11 bases. Trimming at V came to 4 bases and at J to 7 bases, leaving 10 bases not matched to a gene. This CDR3 has 16 amino acids. Germline-derived CDR1 and CDR2 are SGHTA and FQGNSA. The CDR3 here is CASSSPTSGKRNTQYF. The CDR3 region has the DNA TGTGCCAGCAGCTCACCGACTAGCGGGAAGAGAAATACGCAGTATTTT.

The chain employs TRBV28 and TRBJ2-5; 7 bases map to TRBD2. Germline V gene data show CDR1 as MDHEN and CDR2 as SYDVKM. The CDR3 contains 13 residues. The V segment lost 3 bases and the J segment 11 bases; nucleotides outside the gene matches: 9. This chain's CDR3 is CASSFSLADPQYF. CDR3 nucleotide sequence: TGTGCCAGCAGTTTTAGTCTAGCGGACCCGCAGTACTTC. Based on the CDR3 plus reference TRBV28 and TRBJ2-5, the full variable domain is DVKVTQSSRYLVKRTGEKVFLECVQDMDHENMFWYRQDPGLGLRLIYFSYDVKMKEKGDIPEGYSVSREKKERFSLILESASTNQTSMYLCASSFSLADPQYFGPGTRLLVL.

The chain links TRBV29-1 to TRBJ2-3; D not resolved. The germline V gene has CDR1 SQVTM and CDR2 ANQGSEA. V dropped 6 bases and J dropped 5 bases, with 9 bases sitting between them. This CDR3 is 11 amino acids long. The CDR3, as DNA: TGCAGCGTCATGGAAGGAGATACGCAGTATTTT. Translated: CSVMEGDTQYF.

This clonotype was detected only a few times. The J gene is TRBJ2-1, the V gene TRBV27; D not resolved. The CDR3 runs 15 residues. Trimming removed 6 bases at V and 0 bases at J, with 12 bases between. Germline CDR1 and CDR2: MNHEY and SMNVEV (reference sequence). This CDR3 reads CASSPVLSSYNEQFF. Written as DNA, the CDR3 is TGTGCCAGCAGCCCCGTCTTAAGCTCCTACAATGAGCAGTTCTTC.

The V call is TRBV7-9, the J call TRBJ2-1; 8 nucleotides align to TRBD2. The CDR3 is made up of 14 amino acids. With 5 bases clipped from V and 4 bases from J, the junction kept 4 bases outside the gene matches. The V gene's germline CDR1 is SEHNR and CDR2 FQNEAQ (reference sequence). The CDR3 loop reads CASSQTSVYNEQFF. The DNA for the CDR3 is TGTGCCAGCAGCCAGACTAGCGTATACAATGAGCAGTTCTTC.

A note on this clonotype: Mismatch with germline at one junction end may stem from a read error. The chain uses TRBV20-1 and TRBJ1-1, with 8 bases matching TRBD1. The CDR3 is made up of 13 amino acids. From germline, CDR1 is DFQATT and CDR2 SNEGSKA (reference sequence). CDR3 residues: CSARQGSNTEAFF. CDR3 DNA: TGCAGTGCCCGACAGGGGTCGAACACTGAAGCCTTCTTT.

This clonotype was counted between two and nine times. Its ends do not fully match the called genes, so a read error is possible. The rearrangement uses TRBV25-1 and TRBJ2-1, with 7 bases fitting TRBD2. Germline V gene data show CDR1 as MGHDK and CDR2 as SYGVNS. The CDR3 consists of 14 residues. CDR3: CASNGREFIDERFF. The CDR3 nucleotides read TGTGCCAGCAACGGGCGGGAGTTCATCGATGAGCGGTTCTTC. The complete variable domain, with remaining parts taken from reference TRBV25-1 and TRBJ2-1, reads EADIYQTPRYLVIGTGKKITLECSQTMGHDKMYWYQQDPGMELHLIHYSYGVNSTEKGDLSSESTVSRIRTEHFPLTLESARPSHTSQYLCASNGREFIDERFFGPGTRLTVL.

In its sample, this clonotype was seen a few times. J is TRBJ1-2 and V is TRBV4-2; no clear D. CDR3 length: 16 residues. Germline V lookup: CDR1 LGHNA, CDR2 YNFKEQ. V lost 2 bases to trimming and J lost 3 bases, with 16 bases between them. The DNA for the CDR3 is TGTGCCAGCAGCCAACGCCTTATGGCAGATTACTATGGCTACACCTTC. Translating gives CASSQRLMADYYGYTF.

V and J are TRBV11-1 and TRBJ2-1; D possibly corresponds to TRBD1 (5 bases). The CDR3 has 17 amino acids. Germline assignment: CDR1 SGHAT and CDR2 FQDESV (reference sequence). The V and J ends lost 5 bases and 7 bases respectively, with 24 bases between them. CDR3 amino acids: CASSPRLRGPVLNEQFF. CDR3 nucleotides: TGTGCCAGCAGCCCCCGGTTAAGGGGCCCCGTTTTGAATGAGCAGTTCTTC.

This clonotype was seen more than once but under ten times. The chain carries TRBV13 and TRBJ2-7, with 15 bases matching TRBD2. Per germline, CDR1 PRHDT and CDR2 FYEKMQ (reference sequence). The CDR3 consists of 15 residues. V was clipped by 4 bases and J by 7 bases; unmatched bases: 5. CDR3 amino acids: CASSYGLAGGGEQYF. For the CDR3, the DNA is TGTGCCAGCAGCTACGGACTAGCGGGAGGGGGTGAGCAGTACTTC.

The sample holds one count of this clonotype. The V and J genes are TRBV20-1 and TRBJ1-1; a possible D gene is TRBD1 (5 bases). The V and J ends lost 0 bases and 8 bases respectively, with 10 bases between them. CDR1 is DFQATT, CDR2 SNEGSKA, per germline (reference sequence). This CDR3 region has 12 residues. The CDR3 coding sequence is TGCAGTGCTAGAGATGGGGGGGGAGAAGCTTTCTTT. Protein sequence: CSARDGGGEAFF.

The J gene is TRBJ2-6, the V gene TRBV27; TRBD1 aligns across 7 bases. Germline CDR1 and CDR2: MNHEY and SMNVEV (reference sequence). V was clipped by 5 bases and J by 0 bases; unmatched bases: 7. The CDR3 covers 17 residues. The CDR3: CASSPGTVHSGANVLTF. CDR3 bases: TGTGCCAGCAGTCCGGGGACAGTACACTCTGGGGCCAACGTCCTGACTTTC.

This clonotype was observed a few times. The V gene is TRBV29-1, the J gene TRBJ2-3; TRBD2 aligns across 10 bases. This CDR3 contains 14 residues. Germline V gives CDR1 SQVTM, CDR2 ANQGSEA. The V and J ends lost 2 bases and 4 bases, in that order; junction bases with no gene match: 3. CDR3 sequence: CSVELAGEADTQYF. The CDR3 bases are TGCAGCGTTGAACTAGCGGGAGAGGCAGATACGCAGTATTTT.

This clonotype occurred a few times. The chain carries TRBV5-1 and TRBJ2-5; 9 bases map to TRBD2. V lost 2 bases and J lost 2; bases outside the gene matches: 7. The CDR3 covers 16 residues. Germline CDR1 is SGHRS and CDR2 is YFSETQ. The CDR3 loop is CASSFRPSGVQETQYF. The CDR3 DNA reads TGCGCCAGCAGCTTCAGGCCTAGCGGGGTACAAGAGACCCAGTACTTC.

Concerning this clonotype itself: The junction departs from the called germline gene at one end, perhaps through a read error. The V and J genes are TRBV9 and TRBJ2-3; 8 nucleotides align to TRBD1. Germline V gene data show CDR1 as SGDLS and CDR2 as YYNGEE. CDR3 length: 16 amino acids. Written as DNA, the CDR3 is TGTGCCAGCAGCGTCGATACATCAGGGGGCACAGATACGCGGTATTTT. This sequence encodes CASSVDTSGGTDTRYF. Combining the CDR3 with reference TRBV9 and TRBJ2-3 gives the whole variable domain DSGVTQTPKHLITATGQRVTLRCSPRSGDLSVYWYQQSLDQGLQFLIQYYNGEERAKGNILERFSAQQFPDLHSELNLSSLELGDSALYFCASSVDTSGGTDTRYFGPGTRLTVL.

This chain uses TRBV20-1 with TRBJ1-1; no firm D call. The CDR3 is 10 amino acids. In germline, CDR1 is DFQATT, CDR2 SNEGSKA (reference sequence). The V end lost 5 bases, the J end lost 4 bases, and 5 bases lay between the germline ends. This chain's CDR3 is CSAWGTEAFF. For the CDR3, the DNA is TGCAGTGCTTGGGGCACTGAAGCTTTCTTT.

This clonotype was observed a handful of times. The V call is TRBV11-2, the J call TRBJ2-5; 8 nucleotides line up with TRBD1. From germline, CDR1 is SGHAT and CDR2 FQNNGV. The CDR3 consists of 14 residues. V trimming: 1 base; J trimming: 4 bases; junction bases outside the gene matches: 2. The CDR3: CASSLGQGTETQYF. The CDR3, as DNA: TGTGCCAGCAGCTTAGGACAGGGGACAGAGACCCAGTACTTC.

The chain carries TRBV20-1 and TRBJ2-5; 8 bases line up with TRBD2. CDR3 length equals 14 residues. V dropped 7 bases and J dropped 5; count of bases not matched to a gene: 12. In germline, CDR1 is DFQATT, CDR2 SNEGSKA (reference sequence). For the CDR3, the DNA is TGCAGTGGAGGGACTAGTCGGTCTCCGGAGACCCAGTACTTC. This codes for CSGGTSRSPETQYF.

The sample holds a few counts of this clonotype. V and J are TRBV4-3 and TRBJ2-7, with D perhaps TRBD1 or TRBD2 (6 bases each). This CDR3 spans 14 amino acids. Germline-derived CDR1 and CDR2 are LGHNA and YSLEER. V shed 0 bases and J shed 6 bases, with 12 bases lying between them. The CDR3 DNA reads TGCGCCAGCAGCCAAGATGGGGGGCAGCCCGAGCAGTACTTC. As protein: CASSQDGGQPEQYF.

CDR3 residues: CASSQDLLGVSQYF. The DNA for the CDR3 is TGTGCCAGCAGCCAAGATTTGTTGGGAGTGTCCCAGTACTTC. The chain recombines TRBV4-2 with TRBJ2-5, with D possibly being TRBD2 (5 bases). Germline CDR1 reads LGHNA; CDR2 reads YNFKEQ. Trimming removed 0 bases from V and 9 bases from J, with 14 bases in between. CDR3 length: 14 amino acids.

The chain recombines TRBV6-1 with TRBJ2-1; D remains unclear. The CDR3 has 13 amino acids. V gave up 4 bases and J gave up 2 bases, with 6 bases separating them. Per germline, CDR1 MNHNS and CDR2 SASEGT. The CDR3, as DNA: TGTGCCAGCAGTGCATATACCTACAATGAGCAGTTCTTC. The encoded protein is CASSAYTYNEQFF.

This clonotype was detected a few times. V is TRBV7-3 and J is TRBJ2-3; no clear D gene. V was shortened by 1 base and J by 6 bases, with 17 bases between the two germline ends. The CDR3 length is 16 residues. The germline V gene has CDR1 SGHTA and CDR2 FQGTGA. The CDR3 region is CASSLKGPLVWDTQYF. Here the CDR3 DNA reads TGTGCCAGCAGCTTAAAAGGGCCCCTTGTCTGGGATACGCAGTATTTT.

This clonotype has a handful of counts. This chain connects TRBV6-5 to TRBJ2-6, with unresolved D. Germline V gene lookup returns CDR1 MNHEY and CDR2 SVGAGI. The germline V and J ends were trimmed by 0 bases and 4 bases, with 7 bases remaining between them. This CDR3 has 15 amino acids. CDR3 amino acids: CASSYSGTGANVLTF. CDR3 DNA sequence: TGTGCCAGCAGTTACTCGGGTACCGGGGCCAACGTCCTGACTTTC.